These 32 T cell receptor beta chains came from one sample sequenced in a study of CD8+ T cells in alopecia areata. RNA, once extracted, was reverse transcribed into cDNA for use as the sequencing template. Produced via immunoSEQ multiplex PCR; TCRdb's table is partial and in-frame only. The sample shows several thousand clones, around 90% of them seen only once. This sample's treatment: oral pan-JAK inhibitor, 5-10 mg twice daily. The study team obtained lesional scalp punch biopsies and peripheral blood from alopecia areata patients. Here the sequenced sample was skin, taken at week 4, from a patient treated with tofacitinib. These receptors were taken from a human donor with alopecia areata.

V is TRBV4-1 and J is TRBJ1-1; D is uncertain. Germline CDR1 and CDR2: MGHRA and YSYEKL. CDR3 length equals 12 residues. The V gene lost 4 bases and the J gene lost 8 bases, with 11 bases spanning the gap. This CDR3 reads CASSRTAGEAFF. CDR3 in DNA: TGCGCCAGCAGCCGTACAGCTGGGGAAGCTTTCTTT.

This sequence joins TRBV13 and TRBJ1-6; D unresolved. V lost 5 bases to trimming and J lost 3 bases, with 8 bases between them. Germline CDR1 is PRHDT and CDR2 is FYEKMQ (reference sequence). The CDR3 runs to 14 residues. CDR3 in DNA: TGTGCCAGCAGCGCGGACGGCTATAATTCACCCCTCCACTTT. This codes for CASSADGYNSPLHF.

CDR3 protein: CASEPTDFNEKLFF. The CDR3 DNA is TGTGCCAGCGAGCCGACGGACTTTAATGAAAAACTGTTTTTT. This sequence joins TRBV2 and TRBJ1-4; no definite D call. The CDR3 has 14 residues. V was shortened by 8 bases and J by 4 bases, with 14 bases between the two germline ends. CDR1 and CDR2 from the germline V gene are SNHLY and FYNNEI.

This CDR3 is CSAVLAGTYEQYF. CDR3 nucleotides: TGCAGCGCCGTACTAGCGGGAACCTACGAGCAGTACTTC. This chain uses TRBV29-1 with TRBJ2-7; 10 bases match TRBD2. Germline lookup yields CDR1 SQVTM and CDR2 ANQGSEA. The CDR3 is made up of 13 amino acids. The J segment lost 2 bases and the V segment lost 7 bases, leaving 5 bases of the junction unmatched.

The chain has TRBV29-1 and TRBJ2-1, with a weak D call TRBD1 (6 bases). Germline V gives CDR1 SQVTM, CDR2 ANQGSEA. This CDR3 has 12 residues. V was clipped by 3 bases and J by 10 bases, with 13 bases between them. For the CDR3, the DNA is TGCAGCGTTGAGTCCAGGGGTAGGGAGCAGTTCTTC. It yields the protein CSVESRGREQFF.

CDR3 nucleotide sequence: TGTGCCTGGAGTACGGGACAGGTCAACTATGGCTACACCTTC. It translates to CAWSTGQVNYGYTF. This rearrangement joins TRBV30 to TRBJ1-2, with 8 bases fitting TRBD1. The V and J ends lost 2 bases and 2 bases, in that order; junction bases with no gene match: 4. The CDR3 has 14 amino acids. Germline CDR1 and CDR2: GTSNPN and SVGIG (reference sequence).

The rearrangement joins TRBV10-3 to TRBJ1-2, with unresolved D. The CDR3 consists of 13 residues. CDR1 ENHRY and CDR2 SYGVKD come from the germline V gene. V was cut by 2 bases and J by 3 bases, with 7 bases left in between. The CDR3 here is CAISESEYYGYTF. CDR3 nucleotide sequence: TGTGCCATCAGTGAGAGCGAGTACTATGGCTACACCTTC.

The chain employs TRBV5-1 and TRBJ2-7, with a possible D match to TRBD1 (6 bases). Trimming pared 1 base from V and 2 bases from J, leaving 10 bases between. The CDR3 consists of 14 residues. Germline CDR1 SGHRS, CDR2 YFSETQ. The CDR3 sequence: CASSLTGPAYEQYF. In DNA, the CDR3 is TGCGCCAGCAGCTTGACAGGGCCGGCCTACGAGCAGTACTTC.

This clone was recorded once. J is TRBJ1-6 and V is TRBV9; the D is unclear. The CDR3 is 17 amino acids. Germline CDR1 and CDR2: SGDLS and YYNGEE. Trimming stripped 5 bases from V and 6 bases from J, with 21 bases between. The CDR3 nucleotides read TGTGCCAGCAGTTCAATCACCCCACGTGGTGGTAATTCACCCCTCCACTTT. Protein sequence: CASSSITPRGGNSPLHF.

The chain has TRBV5-6 and TRBJ2-5; either TRBD1 or TRBD2 may supply D (6 bases each). Germline-derived CDR1 and CDR2 are SGHDT and YYEEEE. Trimming pared 1 base from V and 4 bases from J, leaving 20 bases between. The length of the CDR3 is 17 residues. For the CDR3, the DNA is TGTGCCAGCAGCTTGACCCGTAGGGGGGTAGGTCGAGAGACCCAGTACTTC. Translation gives CASSLTRRGVGRETQYF.

The J gene is TRBJ1-2, the V gene TRBV25-1, with a possible D match to TRBD1 (6 bases). The V gene lost 7 bases and the J gene lost 0 bases, with 15 bases spanning the gap. Germline CDR1 reads MGHDK; CDR2 reads SYGVNS. This CDR3 is 15 amino acids long. CDR3 region: CASKKPGHSNYGYTF. CDR3 DNA: TGTGCCAGCAAGAAACCGGGACACTCTAACTATGGCTACACCTTC.

The rearrangement links TRBV2 to TRBJ1-5; D is possibly TRBD1 (6 bases). The germline V gene has CDR1 SNHLY and CDR2 FYNNEI. V dropped 6 bases and J dropped 2 bases, with 11 bases sitting between them. CDR3 length equals 14 residues. CDR3 amino acids: CASRDREGNQPQHF. In DNA form, the CDR3 reads TGTGCCAGCAGGGACAGAGAGGGCAATCAGCCCCAGCATTTT.

The DNA for the CDR3 is TGTGCCAGCAGCCCGACCTTGGGATCTTTTAGTAATGAAAAACTGTTTTTT. Translating it yields CASSPTLGSFSNEKLFF. This chain joins TRBV5-6 and TRBJ1-4; unclear D gene. V was trimmed by 4 bases and J by 4 bases, leaving 20 bases between them. Germline V lookup: CDR1 SGHDT, CDR2 YYEEEE. The CDR3 is 17 amino acids.

The chain has TRBV29-1 and TRBJ2-3; a possible D gene is TRBD1 (6 bases). Germline V gene sequence: CDR1 SQVTM, CDR2 ANQGSEA. V was shortened by 4 bases and J by 1 base, with 9 bases between the two germline ends. The length of the CDR3 is 13 residues. CDR3 DNA: TGCAGCGTTGGGGGGCGCGGCACAGATACGCAGTATTTT. Its protein is CSVGGRGTDTQYF.

The rearrangement joins TRBV5-1 to TRBJ1-5; no clear D gene. The CDR3 extends over 16 amino acids. Trimming took off 0 bases at V and 2 bases at J, with 12 bases between the two ends. The germline gives CDR1 SGHRS, CDR2 YFSETQ. CDR3 residues: CASSLGESGGNQPQHF. CDR3 in DNA: TGCGCCAGCAGCTTGGGAGAGAGCGGTGGCAATCAGCCCCAGCATTTT.

The chain couples TRBV7-2 to TRBJ1-6; TRBD1 might be the D (6 bases). The CDR3 consists of 14 residues. Germline V gives CDR1 SGHTA, CDR2 FQGNSA. V lost 1 base, J lost 11 bases, and 12 bases lay in between. The DNA for the CDR3 is TGTGCCAGCAGCTTAGGAGTCGGACAGACACCCCTCCACTTT. Its protein product is CASSLGVGQTPLHF.

The V gene is TRBV2, the J gene TRBJ1-6; possible D gene TRBD1, 6 bases. This CDR3 contains 14 residues. Germline V gene sequence: CDR1 SNHLY, CDR2 FYNNEI. Trimming left V 5 bases short and J 7 bases short, with 12 bases between. CDR3 coding DNA: TGTGCCAGCAGTTTGGACAGCCGAAATTCACCCCTCCACTTT. Residues: CASSLDSRNSPLHF.

The V gene is TRBV5-5, the J gene TRBJ2-3; D unclear. The CDR3 is 15 residues long. The germline CDR1 and CDR2 sequences are SGHKS and YYEKEE (reference sequence). The V end was cut by 3 bases, the J end by 2 bases, with 13 bases between. CDR3 protein: CASSSLWQDTDTQYF. DNA for the CDR3: TGTGCCAGCAGCTCTTTATGGCAGGACACAGATACGCAGTATTTT. The full variable domain, rest sourced from reference TRBV5-5 and TRBJ2-3, is DAGVTQSPTHLIKTRGQQVTLRCSPISGHKSVSWYQQVLGQGPQFIFQYYEKEERGRGNFPDRFSARQFPNYSSELNVNALLLGDSALYLCASSSLWQDTDTQYFGPGTRLTVL.

The count of this clone is one. This chain joins TRBV19 and TRBJ2-3, with TRBD2 matching over 10 bases. V shed 3 bases, J shed 5 bases, and the junction held 8 bases outside the gene matches. The CDR3 covers 16 residues. The V gene's germline CDR1 is LNHDA and CDR2 SQIVND (reference sequence). The CDR3 sequence is CASSIGLAGEGDTQYF. DNA of the CDR3: TGTGCCAGTAGTATCGGGCTAGCGGGGGAAGGAGATACGCAGTATTTT.

This clone was seen a handful of times. The gene calls are TRBV29-1 and TRBJ1-2; 8 bases match TRBD1. The J segment lost 4 bases and the V segment lost 4 bases, leaving 11 bases of the junction unmatched. Germline V lookup: CDR1 SQVTM, CDR2 ANQGSEA. CDR3 length: 15 amino acids. The CDR3, as DNA: TGCAGCGTTGCTGGACAGGGTGGAAACCTCTATGGCTACACCTTC. Residues: CSVAGQGGNLYGYTF.

The chain is built from TRBV19 and TRBJ1-6; no firm D call. The CDR3 has 13 amino acids. With 9 bases removed from V and 3 bases from J, the gap between germline ends came to 9 bases. Germline CDR1 reads LNHDA; CDR2 reads SQIVND (reference sequence). In DNA form, the CDR3 reads TGTGCCAGCAGTGGCAGCTATAATTCACCCCTCCACTTT. Protein product: CASSGSYNSPLHF.

This chain joins TRBV13 and TRBJ1-1; tentative D call: TRBD1 (5 bases). CDR1 PRHDT and CDR2 FYEKMQ come from the germline V gene (reference sequence). V shed 0 bases and J shed 6 bases, with 8 bases lying between them. The length of the CDR3 is 13 residues. This chain's CDR3 is CASSLGGRSEAFF. CDR3 bases: TGTGCCAGCAGCTTAGGGGGGCGATCTGAAGCTTTCTTT.

The J gene is TRBJ2-3, the V gene TRBV7-9, with D perhaps TRBD1 (6 bases). From germline, CDR1 is SEHNR and CDR2 FQNEAQ (reference sequence). V was trimmed by 7 bases and J by 3 bases, leaving 29 bases between them. The CDR3 covers 19 residues. The CDR3 DNA follows: TGTGCCAGCACCCGCCCCCCAAGGTACCGGGACAAAGCGACAGATACGCAGTATTTT. This translates into CASTRPPRYRDKATDTQYF.

The chain carries TRBV7-2 and TRBJ1-2; no clear D gene. The germline V gene has CDR1 SGHTA and CDR2 FQGNSA. V was clipped by 3 bases and J by 6 bases, with 14 bases between them. The CDR3 totals 14 residues. Written as DNA, the CDR3 is TGTGCCAGCAGCTTCGTCCGGGCTCCTGATGGCTACACCTTC. Amino acid sequence: CASSFVRAPDGYTF.

V gene TRBV29-1 combines with J gene TRBJ2-7; 7 bases align to TRBD2. Germline CDR1 and CDR2: SQVTM and ANQGSEA. V shed 0 bases and J 9 bases; nucleotides not matched to a gene: 11. The CDR3 has 14 amino acids. The CDR3 here is CSVEDRGLINAQYF. In DNA form, the CDR3 reads TGCAGCGTTGAAGATAGGGGACTAATTAACGCGCAGTACTTC.

The count of this clone is one. This chain connects TRBV19 to TRBJ2-2; D gene ambiguous. The germline gives CDR1 LNHDA, CDR2 SQIVND (reference sequence). CDR3 length: 16 residues. V lost 3 bases and J lost 0, with 11 bases in between. The CDR3 DNA reads as TGTGCCAGTAGTATGATCCGGGTTACGAACACCGGGGAGCTGTTTTTT. It codes for CASSMIRVTNTGELFF.

This chain links TRBV7-2 with TRBJ1-4, with a possible D match to TRBD1 (6 bases). V gave up 1 base and J gave up 2 bases, with 8 bases separating them. Germline V gives CDR1 SGHTA, CDR2 FQGNSA. This CDR3 comprises 15 residues. The CDR3, as DNA: TGTGCCAGCAGCTTAGTGAGGGGGACTAATGAAAAACTGTTTTTT. Amino acids: CASSLVRGTNEKLFF. Supplemented by reference TRBV7-2 and TRBJ1-4, the full variable domain reads GAGVSQSPSNKVTEKGKDVELRCDPISGHTALYWYRQSLGQGLEFLIYFQGNSAPDKSGLPSDRFSAERTGGSVSTLTIQRTQQEDSAVYLCASSLVRGTNEKLFFGSGTQLSVL.

The chain joins TRBV7-9 to TRBJ2-5, with D uncertain. The CDR3 is made up of 14 amino acids. The V end lost 6 bases, the J end lost 5 bases, and 16 bases lay between the germline ends. Germline V CDR1 and CDR2: SEHNR, FQNEAQ (reference sequence). CDR3 sequence reads: CASRPSLGGETQYF. The CDR3 nucleotides are TGTGCCAGCAGGCCGTCCCTCGGTGGGGAGACCCAGTACTTC.

The gene calls are TRBV25-1 and TRBJ1-6, with D hard to call. The CDR3 is made up of 13 amino acids. Trimming pared 1 base from V and 7 bases from J, leaving 5 bases between. Germline loops: CDR1 MGHDK, CDR2 SYGVNS. The CDR3 loop is CASSEWENSPLHF. CDR3 nucleotides: TGTGCCAGCAGTGAATGGGAGAATTCACCCCTCCACTTT.

This rearrangement joins TRBV29-1 to TRBJ1-1, with D maybe TRBD1 (5 bases). The CDR3 contains 12 residues. V lost 2 bases and J 9 bases, leaving 13 bases between the germline ends. CDR1 and CDR2 from the germline V gene are SQVTM and ANQGSEA. The CDR3 sequence is CSVETEGFKAFF. CDR3 nucleotide sequence: TGCAGCGTTGAAACAGAGGGGTTCAAAGCTTTCTTT. Together with reference TRBV29-1 and TRBJ1-1, the CDR3 gives the full variable domain: SAVISQKPSRDICQRGTSLTIQCQVDSQVTMMFWYRQQPGQSLTLIATANQGSEATYESGFVIDKFPISRPNLTFSTLTVSNMSPEDSSIYLCSVETEGFKAFFGQGTRLTVV.

V gene TRBV10-1 combines with J gene TRBJ2-5, with TRBD1 identical over 7 bases. The CDR3 loop spans 15 amino acids. With V trimmed by 0 bases and J by 1 base, 2 bases remained unmatched. Germline loops: CDR1 WNHNN, CDR2 SYGVQD (reference sequence). The CDR3 here is CASSESTGIQETQYF. For the CDR3, the DNA is TGCGCCAGCAGTGAGTCGACAGGGATCCAAGAGACCCAGTACTTC.

The V and J genes are TRBV9 and TRBJ1-2; 9 bases are shared with TRBD1. CDR1 and CDR2 (germline): SGDLS, YYNGEE. The CDR3 contains 16 residues. Trimming took 4 bases from V and 0 from J; bases not matched to a gene: 7. CDR3 nucleotides: TGTGCCAGCAGCCCTCCCGGACAGGGGACTAACTATGGCTACACCTTC. This codes for CASSPPGQGTNYGYTF.